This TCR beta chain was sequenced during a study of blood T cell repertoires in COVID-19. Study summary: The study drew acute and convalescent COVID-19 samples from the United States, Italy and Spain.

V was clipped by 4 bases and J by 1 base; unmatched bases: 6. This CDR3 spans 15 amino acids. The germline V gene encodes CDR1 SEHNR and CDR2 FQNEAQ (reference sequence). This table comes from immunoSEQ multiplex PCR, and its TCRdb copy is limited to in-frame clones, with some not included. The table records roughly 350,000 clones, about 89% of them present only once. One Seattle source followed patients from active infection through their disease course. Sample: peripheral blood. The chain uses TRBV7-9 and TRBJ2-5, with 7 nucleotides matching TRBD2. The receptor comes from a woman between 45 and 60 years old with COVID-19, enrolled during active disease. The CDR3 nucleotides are TGTGCCAGCAGCTCGGAAGCGGGGCCCCAAGAGACCCAGTACTTC. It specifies CASSSEAGPQETQYF.